One and the same sample provided the 19 T cell receptor beta chains below, sequenced in a study of radiotherapy plus CTLA-4 blockade in lung cancer. Produced via immunoSEQ multiplex PCR; TCRdb's table is partial and in-frame only. The sample has about 86,000 clones, roughly 80% seen once; the top ten hold around 0.76%. Source: peripheral blood, taken from a patient treated with radiotherapy plus ipilimumab. The receptors derive from a human donor with non-small cell lung cancer who had stable disease on radiotherapy plus ipilimumab.

The chain links TRBV5-6 to TRBJ1-1; no reliable D call. V lost 4 bases to trimming and J lost 4 bases, with 11 bases between them. This CDR3 region has 13 residues. CDR1 is SGHDT, CDR2 YYEEEE, per germline. This CDR3 reads CASSAANPTEAFF. DNA of the CDR3: TGTGCCAGCAGCGCGGCAAACCCCACTGAAGCTTTCTTT.

This chain joins TRBV6-1 and TRBJ2-7; D gene ambiguous. Germline V CDR1 and CDR2: MNHNS, SASEGT. This CDR3 is built from 15 residues. V lost 2 bases and J lost 2, with 13 bases in between. The CDR3 is CASSETLDPTYEQYF. The CDR3 region has the DNA TGTGCCAGCAGTGAAACCCTAGACCCAACCTACGAGCAGTACTTC.

The chain is built from TRBV18 and TRBJ2-1; the match to TRBD1 covers 12 bases. The junction had 8 bases not matched to a gene; V was cut back by 4 bases and J by 7 bases. This CDR3 comprises 16 residues. Looked up from germline, CDR1 is KGHSH and CDR2 is LQKENI. CDR3 sequence: CASSQPGQGAMNEQFF. The CDR3 coding sequence is TGTGCCAGCTCACAGCCGGGACAGGGGGCGATGAATGAGCAGTTCTTC.

This sequence joins TRBV6-1 and TRBJ2-7; D is perhaps TRBD1 or TRBD2 (5 bases each). Germline CDR1 and CDR2: MNHNS and SASEGT. The germline V and J ends were trimmed by 10 bases and 4 bases, with 14 bases remaining between them. The CDR3 has 12 amino acids. CDR3 region: CATNTWGYEQYF. As DNA, the CDR3 is TGTGCCACCAACACTTGGGGGTACGAGCAGTACTTC.

J is TRBJ2-4 and V is TRBV19, with 8 bases lining up with TRBD2. The germline CDR1 and CDR2 sequences are LNHDA and SQIVND (reference sequence). The CDR3 has 13 residues. V shed 5 bases and J 7 bases; nucleotides not matched to a gene: 4. CDR3 residues: CASSETGGNIQYF. CDR3 DNA sequence: TGTGCCAGTAGTGAAACGGGGGGGAACATTCAGTACTTC.

Only a few counts were recorded for this clone. The CDR3 loop is CASRRDRAQPQHF. The CDR3 DNA reads as TGTGCCAGCAGACGGGACAGGGCTCAGCCCCAGCATTTT. The chain is built from TRBV28 and TRBJ1-5; TRBD1 matches at 9 bases. The CDR3 extends over 13 amino acids. The junction had 3 bases not matched to a gene; V was cut back by 6 bases and J by 6 bases. CDR1 MDHEN and CDR2 SYDVKM come from the germline V gene.

The chain has TRBV7-9 and TRBJ1-2; D remains ambiguous. Germline V CDR1 and CDR2: SEHNR, FQNEAQ (reference sequence). The CDR3 totals 14 residues. V was shortened by 3 bases and J by 7 bases, with 15 bases between the two germline ends. This CDR3 is CASSLQGDVAGYTF. For the CDR3, the DNA is TGTGCCAGCAGCTTGCAAGGTGATGTTGCTGGCTACACCTTC.

This CDR3 reads CASSFGDLEETQYF. The CDR3 region has the DNA TGCGCCAGCAGCTTCGGGGATTTAGAAGAGACCCAGTACTTC. The V call is TRBV5-1, the J call TRBJ2-5; tentatively, D is TRBD2 (5 bases). V lost 2 bases and J 3 bases, leaving 11 bases between the germline ends. There are 14 residues in the CDR3. The germline V gene has CDR1 SGHRS and CDR2 YFSETQ.

The chain links TRBV5-1 to TRBJ2-1; TRBD2 matches at 12 bases. Germline CDR1 SGHRS, CDR2 YFSETQ. The CDR3 sequence is 15 residues long. The junction had 3 bases not matched to a gene; V was cut back by 0 bases and J by 8 bases. The CDR3: CASSLASGGAYEQFF. The DNA of the CDR3 is TGCGCCAGCAGCTTGGCTAGCGGGGGGGCCTATGAGCAGTTCTTC.

This clone was counted only a few times. The chain recombines TRBV18 with TRBJ1-4; TRBD1 is a possible D gene (6 bases). Between the trimmed V and J ends, which lost 0 bases and 8 bases, there was a span of 19 bases. CDR3 length: 17 residues. Germline V CDR1 and CDR2: KGHSH, LQKENI. CDR3 nucleotides: TGTGCCAGCTCACCACCTTTTTGGGACAACGGAAAAGAAAAACTGTTTTTT. Protein sequence: CASSPPFWDNGKEKLFF.

The chain carries TRBV6-1 and TRBJ1-1; D ambiguous. Between the trimmed V and J ends, which lost 4 bases and 9 bases, there was a span of 6 bases. The CDR3 sequence is 10 residues long. Germline V gene sequence: CDR1 MNHNS, CDR2 SASEGT. CDR3 nucleotide sequence: TGTGCCAGCAGTGTCGACAAAGCTTTCTTT. It specifies CASSVDKAFF.

J is TRBJ1-5 and V is TRBV30; D perhaps matches TRBD1 (5 bases). Germline V gene lookup returns CDR1 GTSNPN and CDR2 SVGIG (reference sequence). V was trimmed by 2 bases and J by 0 bases, leaving 8 bases between them. The CDR3 covers 14 residues. CDR3 DNA: TGTGCCTGGAGTTTCGGACATAGCAATCAGCCCCAGCATTTT. Encoded protein: CAWSFGHSNQPQHF.

The genes are TRBV2 and TRBJ1-5; no clear D gene. The CDR3 runs 12 residues. Germline loops: CDR1 SNHLY, CDR2 FYNNEI. V was shortened by 1 base and J by 2 bases, with 0 bases between the two germline ends. The CDR3 sequence is CASSEGNQPQHF. In DNA form, the CDR3 reads TGTGCCAGCAGTGAAGGCAATCAGCCCCAGCATTTT.

The chain is built from TRBV7-9 and TRBJ2-7; D might be TRBD1 (5 bases). Germline V gene data show CDR1 as SEHNR and CDR2 as FQNEAQ (reference sequence). The CDR3 runs to 13 residues. Trimming left V 5 bases short and J 5 bases short, with 13 bases between. The CDR3 here is CASSVDQGHEQYF. DNA of the CDR3: TGTGCCAGCAGCGTAGATCAGGGCCACGAGCAGTACTTC.

The chain is built from TRBV15 and TRBJ2-5; D not resolved. V was clipped by 1 base and J by 5 bases, with 5 bases between them. The germline V gene encodes CDR1 LNHNV and CDR2 YYDKDF (reference sequence). There are 12 residues in the CDR3. The CDR3 sequence is CATSRGMETQYF. The CDR3 region has the DNA TGTGCCACCAGCAGAGGGATGGAGACCCAGTACTTC.

The chain links TRBV6-5 to TRBJ1-1, with 7 bases fitting TRBD1. The CDR3 sequence is 13 residues long. V gave up 7 bases and J gave up 8 bases; unmatched junction bases: 10. Germline V gene lookup returns CDR1 MNHEY and CDR2 SVGAGI. The CDR3 sequence is CASTGTVAGEAFF. The CDR3 DNA is TGTGCCAGCACTGGGACAGTCGCAGGGGAAGCTTTCTTT.

The chain uses TRBV6-5 and TRBJ2-1, with TRBD2 matching 7 bases. Germline values: CDR1 MNHEY, CDR2 SVGAGI. Trimming cost V 5 bases and J 0 bases; bases outside gene matches: 4. The CDR3 sequence is 15 residues long. CDR3 sequence reads: CASSTLAPSYNEQFF. The CDR3 region has the DNA TGTGCCAGCAGTACACTAGCGCCCTCCTACAATGAGCAGTTCTTC.

The chain combines TRBV6-6 with TRBJ1-6; TRBD1 aligns across 9 bases. Looked up from germline, CDR1 is MNHNY and CDR2 is SVGAGI (reference sequence). The CDR3 length is 15 residues. With V trimmed by 5 bases and J by 8 bases, 7 bases remained unmatched. DNA of the CDR3: TGTGCCAGCAGTCCGCCGACAGGGGGTGATTCACCCCTCCACTTT. Translating it yields CASSPPTGGDSPLHF.

CDR3 amino acids: CAAGGPDTGELFF. CDR3 DNA: TGTGCCGCCGGAGGGCCGGACACCGGGGAGCTGTTTTTT. This chain connects TRBV6-4 to TRBJ2-2, with a tentative D call TRBD2 (6 bases). The CDR3 is made up of 13 amino acids. Trimming shortened V by 11 bases and J by 3 bases, and 13 bases separated the two germline ends. From germline, CDR1 is MRHNA and CDR2 SNTAGT.